Reported below is one TCR beta chain. The count of this clone is one. This clone's antigen is unknown. No base quality values were provided; no much bigger clone lies one nucleotide off. The collaborating institutions used their own protocols to collect whole blood in K2EDTA tubes. For TCRbeta analysis, collaborator samples were shipped as frozen whole blood, as isolated PBMCs, or as DNA extracted from either sample type. The sample comes from a study of blood T cell repertoires in COVID-19 (dated by TCRdb to 2020 to 2021). About the full investigation: Samples from collaborators originated in the United States, Italy and Spain and spanned both the acute and convalescent phases of COVID-19. The material from the prospective study consisted of cDNA or gDNA derived from T cells, B-cell-depleted T cells, or PBMCs. Sample metadata almost always included a de-identified subject ID, COVID-19 status, age in years and sex. A freely available public database, intended as a resource for researchers studying the immune response to SARS-CoV-2, is where the repertoires were released. Subjects who had been exposed to COVID-19, were actively infected with it, or had recovered from it provided the deeply sampled blood TCRbeta repertoires that made up the dataset. Where HLA class I and class II types were available, the types were taken from metadata supplied by the sample provider, not from assay-based typing. Samples were obtained from the ongoing ImmuneRACE study (first 160 participants) and from over 1,000 subjects provided by 6 global collaborators. General findings and caveats noted by the study authors: The quantity of clinical and demographic metadata differed by source and by participant and was supplied without curation.

The immunoSEQ Assay, a bias-controlled multiplex PCR, was used to amplify TCRbeta CDR3 regions from genomic DNA. Per the source publication's procedure: The number of nucleated cells in each sample was estimated by amplification of reference gene primers within the assay. Sequence reads were collapsed and filtered to measure the absolute abundance of every unique TCRbeta CDR3 rearrangement. For each sample, productive Simpson clonality was calculated by taking the square root of Simpson's diversity index across productive rearrangements. Entries here come from immuneACCESS through TCRdb and include only in-frame sequences with V and J called. Some clones fail to appear in such tables; in the studies checked, an unresolved V gene covers under half of the shortfall, and the cause of the remainder is unknown. The V and J calls and clone size are taken from that table; D and trimming were inferred from the DNA. The sample table records approximately 99,000 clones; over 75% of these occur just once. The ten largest make up 15% to 20% of the sample.

CDR3 length: 16 amino acids, cysteine to phenylalanine. Left in the record is the CDR3 DNA by itself, 48 bases read in frame from the first base. The germline V gene provides CDR1 SGHVS and CDR2 FQNEAQ. Relative to germline, V is missing 5 bases and J is missing 4 bases, with 8 bases of the junction outside any gene match. Sequencing was performed on peripheral blood. This receptor chain uses TRBV7-8 and TRBJ2-2, with 9 middle bases fitting TRBD1. The clonotype comes from a human donor in a cohort sampled during active COVID-19. The nucleotide sequence reads TGTGCCAGCAGCCTAACGGGGACAGGGTTCACCGGGGAGCTGTTTTTT. It is translated as CASSLTGTGFTGELFF.